These 26 T cell receptor beta chains were sequenced from one sample in a study of molecular identifiers for immune sequencing clone quantification. Using its own MiXCR run on the PCR reads, TCRdb lists one record per CDR3 protein. The table records approximately 500,000 distinct CDR3 sequences, about 21% of them present only once. Sequenced input: naive CD8+ T cells from blood, with Jurkat cell RNA spiked in. Subset meaning: FACS-sorted CD8+CD4-CCR7+CD45RA+ naive T cells. These receptors all stem from a human donor in good health. Some libraries in this study had Jurkat cell RNA spiked in.

This clonotype has ten or more counts. The chain carries TRBV6-1 and TRBJ2-7; 8 bases are shared with TRBD1. The length of the CDR3 is 13 residues. With V trimmed by 6 bases and J by 7 bases, 8 bases remained unmatched. CDR1 and CDR2 from the germline V gene are MNHNS and SASEGT. For the CDR3, the DNA is TGTGCCAGCAGGGATCAGGGGGCGGGGGAGCAGTACTTC. Translated: CASRDQGAGEQYF.

This clonotype was seen at least ten times. J is TRBJ1-5 and V is TRBV6-5, with TRBD1 matching 10 bases. Germline CDR1 is MNHEY and CDR2 is SVGAGI. With V trimmed by 4 bases and J by 7 bases, 4 bases remained unmatched. CDR3 length: 14 residues. In DNA form, the CDR3 reads TGTGCCAGCAGTTCGGGACAGGGGAAGCAGCCCCAGCATTTT. It is translated as CASSSGQGKQPQHF.

This clonotype was recorded at least ten times. The rearrangement uses TRBV12-3 or TRBV12-4 and TRBJ2-3, with 10 bases aligning to TRBD2. The CDR3 spans 15 residues. V gave up 5 bases and J gave up 2 bases; unmatched junction bases: 4. This chain's CDR3 is CASSLTSGLTDTQYF. CDR3 nucleotides: TGTGCCAGCAGTCTGACTAGCGGGCTCACAGATACGCAGTATTTT.

This clonotype was observed many times. J is TRBJ2-1 and V is TRBV9, with D possibly TRBD2 on 5 matching bases. Germline V gene lookup returns CDR1 SGDLS and CDR2 YYNGEE. The CDR3 consists of 14 residues. V lost 2 bases to trimming and J lost 1 base, with 7 bases between them. CDR3 residues: CASSVGGSYNEQFF. The CDR3 region has the DNA TGTGCCAGCAGCGTTGGAGGTTCCTACAATGAGCAGTTCTTC.

Remarks on this clonotype: Compared with germline, one end of the junction differs, possibly owing to a read error. This chain connects TRBV7-4 to TRBJ2-3; 13 positions agree with TRBD2. Per germline, CDR1 SGHVT and CDR2 SQSDAQ. The CDR3 runs to 19 residues. CDR3 in DNA: TGTGTCAGCAGCTTATTACTAGCGGGAGGGCCAGGTGGAACAGATACGCAGTATTTT. Translation: CVSSLLLAGGPGGTDTQYF.

The V call is TRBV28, the J call TRBJ2-7; 9 bases agree with TRBD1. CDR1 and CDR2 from the germline V gene are MDHEN and SYDVKM. The V gene end was trimmed by 1 base and the J gene end by 6 bases; junction bases not matched to a gene: 7. The CDR3 sequence is 15 residues long. The CDR3 protein is CASSLSGTGFPEQYF. The CDR3 DNA reads TGTGCCAGCAGTTTATCCGGGACAGGGTTCCCCGAGCAGTACTTC.

This clonotype was detected only a few times. The genes are TRBV4-1 and TRBJ2-2; D is perhaps TRBD2 (6 bases). The CDR3 length is 13 residues. Germline V gives CDR1 MGHRA, CDR2 YSYEKL. V shed 4 bases and J shed 6 bases, with 9 bases lying between them. CDR3 loop: CASSLRGSGELFF. CDR3 in DNA: TGCGCCAGCAGCCTGCGGGGATCCGGGGAGCTGTTTTTT.

In DNA form, the CDR3 reads TGTGCCAGCAGCGTACTAGCGAGCTCCTACAATGAGCAGTTCTTC. This translates into CASSVLASSYNEQFF. The chain couples TRBV9 to TRBJ2-1; D might be TRBD2 (6 bases). The CDR3 has 15 amino acids. V was pared by 1 base and J by 0 bases, with 8 bases between. Germline V gene lookup returns CDR1 SGDLS and CDR2 YYNGEE. Together with reference TRBV9 and TRBJ2-1, the CDR3 gives the full variable domain: DSGVTQTPKHLITATGQRVTLRCSPRSGDLSVYWYQQSLDQGLQFLIQYYNGEERAKGNILERFSAQQFPDLHSELNLSSLELGDSALYFCASSVLASSYNEQFFGPGTRLTVL.

In regard to this clonotype: This may stem from a read error, because a much larger clone lies one nucleotide away. The rearrangement links TRBV6-2 or TRBV6-3 to TRBJ1-4; D perhaps matches TRBD1 (5 bases). The CDR3 contains 14 residues. In germline, CDR1 is MNHEY, CDR2 SVGEGT. The V gene lost 0 bases and the J gene lost 9 bases, with 11 bases spanning the gap. This CDR3 is CASSYSAGNQKLFF. The CDR3 bases are TGTGCCAGCAGTTACTCGGCAGGGAATCAAAAACTGTTTTTT.

The chain combines TRBV7-2 with TRBJ1-6; weak D call: TRBD1 (5 bases). The CDR3 is 15 residues long. The germline CDR1 and CDR2 sequences are SGHTA and FQGNSA. With 7 bases removed from V and 0 bases from J, the gap between germline ends came to 10 bases. The DNA of the CDR3 is TGTGCCAGCACCCTGACAGTCTCCTATAATTCACCCCTCCACTTT. Protein product: CASTLTVSYNSPLHF. The whole variable domain, filled in from reference TRBV7-2 and TRBJ1-6, reads GAGVSQSPSNKVTEKGKDVELRCDPISGHTALYWYRQSLGQGLEFLIYFQGNSAPDKSGLPSDRFSAERTGGSVSTLTIQRTQQEDSAVYLCASTLTVSYNSPLHFGNGTRLTVT.

Comments on this clonotype: This may stem from a read error, because a much larger clone lies one nucleotide away. The rearrangement links TRBV20-1 to TRBJ2-7, with 7 positions matching TRBD2. Germline CDR1 reads DFQATT; CDR2 reads SNEGSKA (reference sequence). The length of the CDR3 is 14 residues. CDR3 nucleotides: TGCAGTGCTCGGCGGACTAGAGAAGGCTACGGGCAGTACTTC. Translating gives CSARRTREGYGQYF.

About this clonotype: One junction end disagrees with the germline gene, perhaps due to a read error. The chain links TRBV4-1 to TRBJ2-3; TRBD2 is a possible D gene (6 bases). This CDR3 is 16 amino acids long. Per germline, CDR1 MGHRA and CDR2 YSYEKL. Here the CDR3 DNA reads TGCGCCAGCAGCCAAAGTCCGGGGGTTAGCACAGATACGCGGTATTTT. Its translation: CASSQSPGVSTDTRYF.

J is TRBJ1-1 and V is TRBV4-3; D call uncertain. The CDR3 spans 15 residues. Germline loops: CDR1 LGHNA, CDR2 YSLEER. V lost 4 bases and J lost 0, with 12 bases in between. CDR3 DNA sequence: TGCGCCAGCAGCCTTTCGGAGGAATTGAACACTGAAGCTTTCTTT. Its protein is CASSLSEELNTEAFF.

The rearrangement uses TRBV3-1 and TRBJ2-5; 10 positions agree with TRBD1. After removal of 5 bases from V and 4 bases from J, the junction contained 4 bases not matched to a gene. The CDR3 has 14 residues. The germline gives CDR1 LGHDT, CDR2 YNNKEL (reference sequence). CDR3 coding DNA: TGTGCCAGCAGCTATCGGACAGGGGGAGAGACCCAGTACTTC. The encoded protein is CASSYRTGGETQYF.

J is TRBJ1-1 and V is TRBV9; 7 nucleotides line up with TRBD1. Germline assignment: CDR1 SGDLS and CDR2 YYNGEE. The CDR3 runs to 14 residues. The J segment lost 7 bases and the V segment lost 4 bases, leaving 10 bases of the junction unmatched. CDR3 loop: CASSSTGWVDEAFF. As DNA, the CDR3 is TGTGCCAGCAGCTCGACAGGGTGGGTGGATGAAGCTTTCTTT.

In regard to this clonotype: This may come from a read error, since a much larger clone is one base off. The chain carries TRBV7-6 and TRBJ1-1, with 7 bases that match TRBD1. The CDR3 spans 13 residues. Looked up from germline, CDR1 is SGHVS and CDR2 is FNYEAQ. CDR3 sequence reads: CASSRDSFTVAFF. Written as DNA, the CDR3 is TGTGCCAGCAGCCGGGACAGCTTCACTGTAGCTTTCTTT.

This clonotype turned up a few times. The chain links TRBV29-1 to TRBJ2-5, with a possible D match to TRBD1 (5 bases). V gave up 4 bases and J gave up 1 base, with 16 bases separating them. The CDR3 is 15 amino acids. Per germline, CDR1 SQVTM and CDR2 ANQGSEA. CDR3 sequence (DNA): TGCAGCGTTGTTTTGGTGGGGCAGGCCCAAGAGACCCAGTACTTC. Its translation is CSVVLVGQAQETQYF. Filled out from reference TRBV29-1 and TRBJ2-5, the complete variable domain reads SAVISQKPSRDICQRGTSLTIQCQVDSQVTMMFWYRQQPGQSLTLIATANQGSEATYESGFVIDKFPISRPNLTFSTLTVSNMSPEDSSIYLCSVVLVGQAQETQYFGPGTRLLVL.

This clonotype was picked up many times. The V gene is TRBV6-5, the J gene TRBJ2-3, with TRBD1 matching over 9 bases. V trimming: 7 bases; J trimming: 6 bases; junction bases outside the gene matches: 8. This CDR3 comprises 14 residues. Per germline, CDR1 MNHEY and CDR2 SVGAGI. The CDR3 region has the DNA TGTGCCAGCAATCGGGACAGGGCCTCTGATACGCAGTATTTT. Translation: CASNRDRASDTQYF.

Concerning this clonotype itself: A far larger clone is one base from this, pointing to a likely read error. The chain has TRBV12-3 or TRBV12-4 and TRBJ2-7, with D perhaps matching TRBD2 (7 bases). Between the trimmed V and J ends, which lost 3 bases and 9 bases, there was a span of 12 bases. This CDR3 has 12 residues. In DNA, the CDR3 is TGTGCCAGCAGTTTCGGGGGAGGGGGGCAGTACTTC. Residues: CASSFGGGGQYF.

This clonotype occurred many times. The rearrangement links TRBV7-8 to TRBJ1-1; D is unresolved. The V end lost 3 bases, the J end lost 4 bases, and 6 bases lay between the germline ends. CDR3 length: 12 residues. Germline V gene sequence: CDR1 SGHVS, CDR2 FQNEAQ. The CDR3 DNA reads as TGTGCCAGCAGCTTTGCGGGCACTGAAGCTTTCTTT. This encodes CASSFAGTEAFF.

This clonotype occurred many times. The chain carries TRBV14 and TRBJ2-7; no firm D call. The CDR3 has 15 residues. Trimming shortened V by 3 bases and J by 2 bases, and 14 bases separated the two germline ends. Germline loops: CDR1 SGHDN, CDR2 FVKESK. The CDR3 coding sequence is TGTGCCAGCAGCCAGGCCCCCATGGCCACCTACGAGCAGTACTTC. Translating gives CASSQAPMATYEQYF.

The CDR3 region has the DNA TGTGCCATCAGTGAGTCCGGGCCCAGATCCTACGAGCAGTACTTC. Protein sequence: CAISESGPRSYEQYF. This chain joins TRBV10-3 and TRBJ2-7; D unresolved. CDR1 is ENHRY, CDR2 SYGVKD, per germline. The CDR3 consists of 15 residues. V shed 0 bases and J shed 1 base, with 10 bases lying between them.

About this clonotype: One base away lies a much larger clone, so this may be a sequencing read error. This chain's CDR3 is CASNSQTGMNTEAFF. DNA for the CDR3: TGTGCCAGCAATTCACAGACAGGGATGAACACTGAAGCTTTCTTT. The V gene is TRBV2, the J gene TRBJ1-1, with TRBD1 matching over 7 bases. J lost 0 bases, V lost 7 bases, and 8 bases had no gene match. Germline V gene sequence: CDR1 SNHLY, CDR2 FYNNEI. CDR3 length equals 15 residues. The entire variable domain, with the rest obtained from reference TRBV2 and TRBJ1-1, is as follows: EPEVTQTPSHQVTQMGQEVILRCVPISNHLYFYWYRQILGQKVEFLVSFYNNEISEKSEIFDDQFSVERPDGSNFTLKIRSTKLEDSAMYFCASNSQTGMNTEAFFGQGTRLTVV.

This clonotype occurred a few times. The J gene is TRBJ2-3, the V gene TRBV19; TRBD1 matches 7 bases. The length of the CDR3 is 12 residues. Germline values: CDR1 LNHDA, CDR2 SQIVND (reference sequence). V gave up 8 bases and J gave up 7 bases; unmatched junction bases: 6. CDR3 loop: CASHDRAYTQYF. The CDR3 DNA follows: TGTGCCAGTCATGACAGGGCGTATACGCAGTATTTT.

Details on this clonotype: A much larger clone differs from this one at a single base, so this may be a read error. V gene TRBV19 combines with J gene TRBJ1-1; unclear D gene. V was clipped by 8 bases and J by 4 bases, with 11 bases between them. The germline CDR1 and CDR2 sequences are LNHDA and SQIVND (reference sequence). CDR3 length equals 12 residues. Here the CDR3 reads CASGKGVTEAFF. The CDR3 DNA reads as TGTGCCAGTGGTAAAGGTGTCACTGAAGCTTTCTTT.

As concerns this clonotype: It may be a read error: a sequence one base away is much more abundant. This chain connects TRBV30 to TRBJ1-1; 8 nucleotides match TRBD1. This CDR3 spans 15 amino acids. Germline CDR1 GTSNPN, CDR2 SVGIG (reference sequence). CDR3 coding DNA: TGTGCCCGGAGTGACAGGGGATCTTTGAACACTGAAGCTTTCTTT. Translation: CARSDRGSLNTEAFF.